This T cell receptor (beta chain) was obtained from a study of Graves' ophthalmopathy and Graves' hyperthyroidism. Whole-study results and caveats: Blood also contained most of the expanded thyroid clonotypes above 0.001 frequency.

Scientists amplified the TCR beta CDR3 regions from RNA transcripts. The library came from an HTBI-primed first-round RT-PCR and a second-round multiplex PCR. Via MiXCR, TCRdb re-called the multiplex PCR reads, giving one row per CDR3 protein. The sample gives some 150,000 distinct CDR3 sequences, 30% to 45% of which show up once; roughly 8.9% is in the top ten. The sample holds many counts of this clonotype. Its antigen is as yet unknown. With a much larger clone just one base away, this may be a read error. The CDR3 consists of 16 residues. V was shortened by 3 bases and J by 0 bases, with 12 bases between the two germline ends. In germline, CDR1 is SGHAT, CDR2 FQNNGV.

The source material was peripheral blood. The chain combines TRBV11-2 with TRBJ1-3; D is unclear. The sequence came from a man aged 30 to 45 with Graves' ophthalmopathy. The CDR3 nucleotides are TGTGCCAGCAGCTTCCCTTCCGGGTCCTCTGGAAACACCATATATTTT. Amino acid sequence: CASSFPSGSSGNTIYF.